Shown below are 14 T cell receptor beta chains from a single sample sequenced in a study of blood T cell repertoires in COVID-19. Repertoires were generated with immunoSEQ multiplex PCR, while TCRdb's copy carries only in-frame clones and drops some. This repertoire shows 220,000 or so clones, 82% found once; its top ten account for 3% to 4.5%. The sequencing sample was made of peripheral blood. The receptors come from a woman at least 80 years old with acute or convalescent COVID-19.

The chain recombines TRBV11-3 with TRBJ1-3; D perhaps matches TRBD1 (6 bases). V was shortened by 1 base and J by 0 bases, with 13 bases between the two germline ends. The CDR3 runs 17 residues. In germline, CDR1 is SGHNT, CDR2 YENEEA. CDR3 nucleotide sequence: TGTGCCAGCAGCTTAGCCGGGCGGACAGCCTCTGGAAACACCATATATTTT. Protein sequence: CASSLAGRTASGNTIYF.

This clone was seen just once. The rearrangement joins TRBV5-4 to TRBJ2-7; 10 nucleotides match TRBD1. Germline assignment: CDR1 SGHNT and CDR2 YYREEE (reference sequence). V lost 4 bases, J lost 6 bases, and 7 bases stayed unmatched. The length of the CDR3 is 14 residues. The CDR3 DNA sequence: TGTGCCAGCAGCGGCCGGGACAGGGGTCGCGAGCAGTACTTC. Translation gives CASSGRDRGREQYF.

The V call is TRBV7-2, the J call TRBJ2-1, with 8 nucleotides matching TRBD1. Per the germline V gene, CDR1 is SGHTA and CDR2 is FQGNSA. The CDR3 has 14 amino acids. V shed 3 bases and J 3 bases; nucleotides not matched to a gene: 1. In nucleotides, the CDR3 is TGTGCCAGCAGCTTTACAGGGGGCTACAATGAGCAGTTCTTC. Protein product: CASSFTGGYNEQFF.

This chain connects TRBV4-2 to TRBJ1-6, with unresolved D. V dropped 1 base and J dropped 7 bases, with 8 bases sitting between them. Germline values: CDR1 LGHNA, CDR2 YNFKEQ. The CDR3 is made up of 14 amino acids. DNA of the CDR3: TGTGCCAGCAGCCAAGTGAGAGGCAATTCACCCCTCCACTTT. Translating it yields CASSQVRGNSPLHF.

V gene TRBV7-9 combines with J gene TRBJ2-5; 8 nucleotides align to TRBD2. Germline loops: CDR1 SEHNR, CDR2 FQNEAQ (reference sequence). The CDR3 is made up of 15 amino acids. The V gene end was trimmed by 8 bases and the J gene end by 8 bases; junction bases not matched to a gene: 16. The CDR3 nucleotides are TGTGCCAGCGGGTATACTAGCGGCACAAGTATCACCCAGTACTTC. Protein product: CASGYTSGTSITQYF.

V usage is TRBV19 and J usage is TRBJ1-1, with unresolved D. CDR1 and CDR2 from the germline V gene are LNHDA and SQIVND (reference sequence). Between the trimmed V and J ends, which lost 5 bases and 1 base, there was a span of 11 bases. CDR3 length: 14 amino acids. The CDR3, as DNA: TGTGCCAGTAGTTCCGAGGTCCCGAACACTGAAGCTTTCTTT. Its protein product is CASSSEVPNTEAFF. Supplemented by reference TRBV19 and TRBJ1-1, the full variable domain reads DGGITQSPKYLFRKEGQNVTLSCEQNLNHDAMYWYRQDPGQGLRLIYYSQIVNDFQKGDIAEGYSVSREKKESFPLTVTSAQKNPTAFYLCASSSEVPNTEAFFGQGTRLTVV.

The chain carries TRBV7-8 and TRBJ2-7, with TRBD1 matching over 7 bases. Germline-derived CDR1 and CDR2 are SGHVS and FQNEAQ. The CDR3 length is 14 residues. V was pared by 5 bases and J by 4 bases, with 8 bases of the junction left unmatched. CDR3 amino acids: CASSNRGPTYEQYF. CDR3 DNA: TGTGCCAGCAGCAACAGGGGTCCGACATACGAGCAGTACTTC.

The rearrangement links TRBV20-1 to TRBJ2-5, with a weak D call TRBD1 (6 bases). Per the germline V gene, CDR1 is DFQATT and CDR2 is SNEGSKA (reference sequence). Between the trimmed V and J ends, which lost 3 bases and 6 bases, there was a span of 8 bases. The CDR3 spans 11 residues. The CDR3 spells CSARGAQTQYF. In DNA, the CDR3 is TGCAGTGCTAGGGGGGCACAGACCCAGTACTTC.

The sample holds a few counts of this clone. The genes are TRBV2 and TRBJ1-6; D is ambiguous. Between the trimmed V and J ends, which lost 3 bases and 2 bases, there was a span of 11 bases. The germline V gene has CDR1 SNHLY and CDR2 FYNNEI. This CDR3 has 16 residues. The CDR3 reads CASSEEAGTYNSPLHF. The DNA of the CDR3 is TGTGCCAGCAGTGAGGAGGCGGGGACCTATAATTCACCCCTCCACTTT.

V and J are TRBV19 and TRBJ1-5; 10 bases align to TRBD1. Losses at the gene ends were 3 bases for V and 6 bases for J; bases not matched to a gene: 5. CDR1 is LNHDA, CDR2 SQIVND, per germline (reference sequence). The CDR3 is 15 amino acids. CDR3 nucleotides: TGTGCCAGTAGTATTACCGGACAGGGGGGTCAGCCCCAGCATTTT. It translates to CASSITGQGGQPQHF.

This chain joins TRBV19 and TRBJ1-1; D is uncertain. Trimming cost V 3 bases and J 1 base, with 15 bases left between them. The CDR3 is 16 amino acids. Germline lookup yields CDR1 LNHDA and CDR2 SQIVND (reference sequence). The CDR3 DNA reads TGTGCCAGTAGTATCGACGGGAACCAGTGGAACACTGAAGCTTTCTTT. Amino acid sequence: CASSIDGNQWNTEAFF.

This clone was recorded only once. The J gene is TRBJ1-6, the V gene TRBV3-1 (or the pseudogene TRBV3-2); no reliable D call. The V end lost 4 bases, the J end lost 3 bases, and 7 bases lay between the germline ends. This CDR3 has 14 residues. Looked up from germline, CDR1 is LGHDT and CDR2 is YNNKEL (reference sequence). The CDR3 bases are TGTGCCAGCAGCCGACTGATCTATAATTCACCCCTCCACTTT. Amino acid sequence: CASSRLIYNSPLHF.

The CDR3 bases are TGTGCCAGCAGCCAAGTCGGCCGGGGGAGCACAGATACGCAGTATTTT. Translation: CASSQVGRGSTDTQYF. This chain joins TRBV3-1 (or the pseudogene TRBV3-2) and TRBJ2-3; a weak D match, TRBD2 (6 bases). Germline CDR1 is LGHDT and CDR2 is YNNKEL (reference sequence). Trimming left V 1 base short and J 0 bases short, with 11 bases between. This CDR3 region has 16 residues.

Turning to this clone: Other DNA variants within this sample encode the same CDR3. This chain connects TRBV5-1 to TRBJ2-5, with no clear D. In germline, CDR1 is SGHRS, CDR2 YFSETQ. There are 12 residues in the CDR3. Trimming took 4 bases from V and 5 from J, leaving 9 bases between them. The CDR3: CASSAGLETQYF. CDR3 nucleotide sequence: TGCGCCAGCAGCGCCGGGTTGGAGACCCAGTACTTC.